Below are 22 T cell receptor beta chains sequenced from a single sample in a study of regulatory and conventional T cells in RAG deficiency. Libraries were prepared by immunoSEQ multiplex PCR; TCRdb keeps only in-frame clonotypes and omits some of them. This table has tens of thousands of clones, 85% to 90% appearing once. These same data were also listed under a study on regulatory T cells. According to that study: The PCR used 52 TRBV and 13 TRBJ primers.

The sample consisted of CD8+ T cells sorted from blood. The source of these receptors is a human donor in good health.

The genes are TRBV15 and TRBJ1-5; D is unclear. This CDR3 has 15 amino acids. V was cut by 6 bases and J by 2 bases, with 14 bases left in between. The germline V gene encodes CDR1 LNHNV and CDR2 YYDKDF (reference sequence). CDR3 sequence reads: CATSYSLEGNQPQHF. CDR3 in DNA: TGTGCCACCAGTTACAGCCTGGAAGGCAATCAGCCCCAGCATTTT.

The chain has TRBV6-6 and TRBJ1-6; D is uncertain. V was clipped by 0 bases and J by 0 bases, with 6 bases between them. Germline V gene data show CDR1 as MNHNY and CDR2 as SVGAGI (reference sequence). CDR3 size: 16 residues. The CDR3 DNA follows: TGTGCCAGCAGTTACTCCGCGAGCTCCTATAATTCACCCCTCCACTTT. Translation: CASSYSASSYNSPLHF.

The J gene is TRBJ1-4, the V gene TRBV5-1; D gene ambiguous. Germline values: CDR1 SGHRS, CDR2 YFSETQ. The CDR3 contains 15 residues. V was pared by 2 bases and J by 4 bases, with 12 bases between. The CDR3 spells CASSFSVGNNEKLFF. In nucleotides, the CDR3 is TGCGCCAGCAGCTTTTCAGTTGGGAATAATGAAAAACTGTTTTTT.

This clone was recorded only once. This chain links TRBV27 with TRBJ2-2; tentatively, D is TRBD1 (6 bases). This CDR3 is 18 amino acids long. CDR1 MNHEY and CDR2 SMNVEV come from the germline V gene (reference sequence). V lost 2 bases, J lost 2 bases, and 18 bases lay in between. In DNA, the CDR3 is TGTGCCAGCAGTTTACCGAAACTGCCGGGACACAACACCGGGGAGCTGTTTTTT. Its translation: CASSLPKLPGHNTGELFF.

The rearrangement uses TRBV7-2 and TRBJ2-5; weak D call: TRBD2 (5 bases). This CDR3 has 13 amino acids. Germline V gene lookup returns CDR1 SGHTA and CDR2 FQGNSA. The V and J ends lost 3 bases and 10 bases respectively, with 15 bases between them. The CDR3 sequence is CASSFTRTQDQYF. The CDR3, as DNA: TGTGCCAGCAGCTTTACTAGAACCCAGGACCAGTACTTC.

The chain employs TRBV6-5 and TRBJ2-1; D gene ambiguous. Trimming took 4 bases from V and 2 from J, leaving 3 bases between them. Germline V lookup: CDR1 MNHEY, CDR2 SVGAGI. The CDR3 loop spans 12 amino acids. The DNA for the CDR3 is TGTGCCAGCAGTTCTACCTACAATGAGCAGTTCTTC. Amino acid sequence: CASSSTYNEQFF.

This clone occurred a few times. The rearrangement joins TRBV11-1 to TRBJ2-1; 11 bases fit TRBD2. J was trimmed by 3 bases and V by 4 bases; bases with no gene match: 5. This CDR3 region has 16 residues. Germline V gene sequence: CDR1 SGHAT, CDR2 FQDESV (reference sequence). The CDR3 loop is CASSSTSGKDYNEQFF. For the CDR3, the DNA is TGTGCCAGCAGCTCGACTAGCGGGAAAGACTACAATGAGCAGTTCTTC. The full variable domain, completed using reference TRBV11-1 and TRBJ2-1, is EAEVAQSPRYKITEKSQAVAFWCDPISGHATLYWYRQILGQGPELLVQFQDESVVDDSQLPKDRFSAERLKGVDSTLKIQPAELGDSAMYLCASSSTSGKDYNEQFFGPGTRLTVL.

The J gene is TRBJ2-7, the V gene TRBV5-3, with 7 bases that match TRBD1. TRBV5-3 qualifies as an ORF whose function is uncertain. This CDR3 is 15 amino acids long. V lost 10 bases and J lost 4; bases outside the gene matches: 17. CDR3 nucleotide sequence: TGTGCCCGACCTATCGTAGGGCAGGGGGAGTACGAGCAGTACTTC. Encoded protein: CARPIVGQGEYEQYF.

The gene calls are TRBV5-1 and TRBJ2-1; 7 bases align to TRBD2. The germline CDR1 and CDR2 sequences are SGHRS and YFSETQ. The CDR3 covers 14 residues. V lost 3 bases, J lost 15 bases, and 15 bases stayed unmatched. The CDR3 DNA reads as TGCGCCAGCAGCTCCACCCCAGCGGGACGTCTAGGGTTCTTC. It codes for CASSSTPAGRLGFF. Supplemented by reference TRBV5-1 and TRBJ2-1, the full variable domain reads KAGVTQTPRYLIKTRGQQVTLSCSPISGHRSVSWYQQTPGQGLQFLFEYFSETQRNKGNFPGRFSGRQFSNSRSEMNVSTLELGDSALYLCASSSTPAGRLGFFGPGTRLTVL.

This clone has a single count. DNA for the CDR3: TGTGCCAGCAGCTTAGTACAGGGGTTTTCACCCCTCCACTTT. It codes for CASSLVQGFSPLHF. The J gene is TRBJ1-6, the V gene TRBV7-2; the match to TRBD1 covers 7 bases. This CDR3 has 14 residues. Germline trimming cut 1 base from V and 9 bases from J; bases unmatched to any gene: 3. Germline CDR1 is SGHTA and CDR2 is FQGNSA. The whole variable domain, filled in from reference TRBV7-2 and TRBJ1-6, reads GAGVSQSPSNKVTEKGKDVELRCDPISGHTALYWYRQSLGQGLEFLIYFQGNSAPDKSGLPSDRFSAERTGGSVSTLTIQRTQQEDSAVYLCASSLVQGFSPLHFGNGTRLTVT.

The chain couples TRBV11-3 to TRBJ2-1; 8 nucleotides match TRBD2. This CDR3 region has 15 residues. Per the germline V gene, CDR1 is SGHNT and CDR2 is YENEEA. V gave up 5 bases and J gave up 6 bases; unmatched junction bases: 9. CDR3 coding DNA: TGTGCCAGCAGCCACCGGCTAGCGGGCCTCAATGAGCAGTTCTTC. Its protein product is CASSHRLAGLNEQFF.

The genes are TRBV5-1 and TRBJ2-5; 8 nucleotides align to TRBD2. There are 16 residues in the CDR3. The trim removed 2 bases at V and 1 base at J, leaving 7 bases unmatched. Germline lookup yields CDR1 SGHRS and CDR2 YFSETQ. The CDR3 sequence: CASSFSGGPSQETQYF. DNA of the CDR3: TGCGCCAGCAGCTTCAGCGGGGGACCCTCCCAAGAGACCCAGTACTTC.

The rearrangement uses TRBV7-2 and TRBJ1-4; tentatively, D is TRBD1 (5 bases). Germline V CDR1 and CDR2: SGHTA, FQGNSA. Trimming pared 2 bases from V and 0 bases from J, leaving 7 bases between. The CDR3 spans 15 residues. The DNA for the CDR3 is TGTGCCAGCAGCTTACGGGGGGCAACTAATGAAAAACTGTTTTTT. It encodes CASSLRGATNEKLFF.

The chain joins TRBV6-5 to TRBJ2-7; 9 bases agree with TRBD1. The trim removed 2 bases at V and 3 bases at J, leaving 2 bases unmatched. Germline lookup yields CDR1 MNHEY and CDR2 SVGAGI. This CDR3 region has 14 residues. The DNA for the CDR3 is TGTGCCAGCAGTTACGGGACAGGGTTCTACGAGCAGTACTTC. Translating gives CASSYGTGFYEQYF.

This clone was detected a few times. The chain recombines TRBV4-2 with TRBJ2-7, with 8 bases fitting TRBD2. This CDR3 comprises 17 residues. Germline V gene lookup returns CDR1 LGHNA and CDR2 YNFKEQ. V lost 5 bases, J lost 4 bases, and 16 bases stayed unmatched. The CDR3 spells CASSDGGGPKEGYEQYF. In DNA, the CDR3 is TGTGCCAGCAGCGACGGGGGGGGGCCGAAGGAAGGGTACGAGCAGTACTTC.

This chain uses TRBV7-8 with TRBJ2-2; D gene unclear. V was cut by 5 bases and J by 1 base, with 8 bases left in between. The CDR3 runs 14 residues. CDR1 and CDR2 from the germline V gene are SGHVS and FQNEAQ. CDR3 sequence (DNA): TGTGCCAGCAGCCCCCGGGTGAACACCGGGGAGCTGTTTTTT. Protein sequence: CASSPRVNTGELFF.

The V and J genes are TRBV2 and TRBJ2-1; a possible D gene is TRBD2 (5 bases). The CDR3 contains 15 residues. Deletions cut 4 bases from V and 5 bases from J, with 15 bases between. The germline V gene encodes CDR1 SNHLY and CDR2 FYNNEI. CDR3 sequence: CASSAIEAEHNEQFF. Written as DNA, the CDR3 is TGTGCCAGCAGTGCGATAGAAGCGGAGCACAATGAGCAGTTCTTC.

The chain uses TRBV6-5 and TRBJ2-7, with 11 bases lining up with TRBD2. The CDR3 loop spans 14 amino acids. CDR1 MNHEY and CDR2 SVGAGI come from the germline V gene. Germline trimming cut 5 bases from V and 3 bases from J; bases unmatched to any gene: 3. The CDR3 sequence: CASSPGTSGYEQYF. In nucleotides, the CDR3 is TGTGCCAGCAGTCCCGGGACTAGCGGCTACGAGCAGTACTTC.

In its sample, this clone was seen once. The chain joins TRBV19 to TRBJ2-7, with D unresolved. CDR3 size: 15 residues. Germline CDR1 and CDR2: LNHDA and SQIVND (reference sequence). Trimming left V 3 bases short and J 3 bases short, with 15 bases between. CDR3 protein: CASSIRGLGNYEQYF. CDR3 coding DNA: TGTGCCAGTAGTATCCGAGGATTGGGGAACTACGAGCAGTACTTC.

The DNA for the CDR3 is TGTGCCAGCAGTTACGGGGAATATACCTACGAGCAGTACTTC. Translating it yields CASSYGEYTYEQYF. This sequence joins TRBV6-6 and TRBJ2-7; D gene unclear. Trimming left V 2 bases short and J 2 bases short, with 10 bases between. Germline CDR1 is MNHNY and CDR2 is SVGAGI (reference sequence). The CDR3 totals 14 residues.

The CDR3 DNA sequence: TGTGCCAGTAGTATGGGGGGACAGGGTAATGGTGGGACCTACAATGAGCAGTTCTTC. This encodes CASSMGGQGNGGTYNEQFF. The genes are TRBV19 and TRBJ2-1; 9 nucleotides agree with TRBD1. V lost 3 bases to trimming and J lost 2 bases; unmatched junction nucleotides: 14. The CDR3 contains 19 residues. The germline CDR1 and CDR2 sequences are LNHDA and SQIVND (reference sequence).

The table lists this clone with a count of one. The genes are TRBV7-9 and TRBJ2-1; D gene uncertain. Trimming cost V 1 base and J 8 bases, with 12 bases left between them. Per germline, CDR1 SEHNR and CDR2 FQNEAQ (reference sequence). CDR3 length: 14 amino acids. The DNA of the CDR3 is TGTGCCAGCAGCTTAGGTTCCAGCCGTGATGAGCAGTTCTTC. Amino acid sequence: CASSLGSSRDEQFF.